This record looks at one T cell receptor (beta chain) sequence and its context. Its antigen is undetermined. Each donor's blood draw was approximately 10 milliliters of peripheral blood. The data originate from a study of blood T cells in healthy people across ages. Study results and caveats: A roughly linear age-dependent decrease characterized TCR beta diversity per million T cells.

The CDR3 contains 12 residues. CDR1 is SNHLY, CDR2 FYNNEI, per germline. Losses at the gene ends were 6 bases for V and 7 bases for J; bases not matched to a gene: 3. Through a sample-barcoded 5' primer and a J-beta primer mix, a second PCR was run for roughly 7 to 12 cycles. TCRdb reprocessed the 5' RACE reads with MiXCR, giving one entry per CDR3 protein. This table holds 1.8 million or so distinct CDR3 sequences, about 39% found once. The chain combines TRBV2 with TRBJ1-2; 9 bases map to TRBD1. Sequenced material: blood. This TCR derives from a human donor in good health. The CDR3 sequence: CASRRDRAGYTF. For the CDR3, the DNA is TGTGCCAGCAGGAGGGACAGGGCTGGCTACACCTTC.